The source of this T cell receptor beta chain is a study of blood T cell repertoires in COVID-19. At the level of the study: COVID-19 samples from acute and convalescent phases originated in the United States, Italy and Spain. The cDNA or gDNA used as material had been derived from T cells, B-cell-depleted T cells, or PBMCs.

A single count supports this clone. CDR1 MDHEN and CDR2 SYDVKM come from the germline V gene. The CDR3 has 20 residues. V dropped 6 bases and J dropped 4; count of bases not matched to a gene: 24. Original data processing: Cell counts per sample came from amplifying reference gene primers. Repertoires were generated with immunoSEQ multiplex PCR, while TCRdb's copy carries only in-frame clones and drops some. V, J and clone size derive from that table, while D and trimming were established from the DNA sequence. The sample lists about 100,000 clones, approximately 86% seen once, with approximately 1.8% in the top ten.

The source material was peripheral blood. The V gene is TRBV28, the J gene TRBJ2-7, with 10 bases lining up with TRBD1. This clonotype originated in a man older than 75 with acute or convalescent COVID-19. In nucleotides, the CDR3 is TGTGCCAGCAGCTCTCTTCAGGGACAGGGGCCCGAAACAGGACTGTACGAGCAGTACTTC. It yields the protein CASSSLQGQGPETGLYEQYF.